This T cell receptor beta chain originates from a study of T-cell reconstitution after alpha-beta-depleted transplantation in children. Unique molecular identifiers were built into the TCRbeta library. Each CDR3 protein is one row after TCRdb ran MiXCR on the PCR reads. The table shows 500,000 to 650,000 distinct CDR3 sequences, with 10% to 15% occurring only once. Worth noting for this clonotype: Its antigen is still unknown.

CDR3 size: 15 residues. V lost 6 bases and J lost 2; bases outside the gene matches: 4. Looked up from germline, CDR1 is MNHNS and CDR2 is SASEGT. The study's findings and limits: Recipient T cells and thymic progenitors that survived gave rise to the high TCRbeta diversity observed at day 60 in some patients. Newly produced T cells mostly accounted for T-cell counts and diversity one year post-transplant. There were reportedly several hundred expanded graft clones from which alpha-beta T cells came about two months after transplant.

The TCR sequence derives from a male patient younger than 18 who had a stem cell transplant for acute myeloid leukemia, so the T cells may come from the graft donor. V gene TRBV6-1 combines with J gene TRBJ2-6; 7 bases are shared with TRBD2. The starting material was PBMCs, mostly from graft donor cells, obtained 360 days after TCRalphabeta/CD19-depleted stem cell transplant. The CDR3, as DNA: TGTGCCAGCAGACCAAGCGGGGCTGGGGCCAACGTCCTGACTTTC. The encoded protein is CASRPSGAGANVLTF.